This TCR beta chain stems from a study of T-cell reconstitution after alpha-beta-depleted transplantation in children. The study, taken as a whole, reports: Expanded graft clones numbering several hundred reportedly gave rise to alpha-beta T cells about two months after transplant. By one year post-transplant, T-cell counts and diversity largely arose from T cells that were newly produced.

CDR3 length: 12 residues. V lost 3 bases and J lost 11, with 12 bases in between. The TCRbeta library incorporated unique molecular identifiers. Via MiXCR, TCRdb re-called the PCR reads, giving one row per CDR3 protein. The sample includes about 200,000 distinct CDR3 sequences, 6.3% of them seen just once. This clonotype was seen ten or more times. Its specificity is unknown. The V gene is TRBV12-3 or TRBV12-4, the J gene TRBJ2-3; D gene unclear. This sequence originates from a girl younger than two with combined immunodeficiency, due to receive a stem cell transplant. Sequencing was performed on PBMCs, taken before TCRalphabeta/CD19-depleted stem cell transplant. Here the CDR3 reads CASSLVKTRQYF. Here the CDR3 DNA reads TGTGCCAGCAGTTTGGTTAAGACACGGCAGTATTTT.